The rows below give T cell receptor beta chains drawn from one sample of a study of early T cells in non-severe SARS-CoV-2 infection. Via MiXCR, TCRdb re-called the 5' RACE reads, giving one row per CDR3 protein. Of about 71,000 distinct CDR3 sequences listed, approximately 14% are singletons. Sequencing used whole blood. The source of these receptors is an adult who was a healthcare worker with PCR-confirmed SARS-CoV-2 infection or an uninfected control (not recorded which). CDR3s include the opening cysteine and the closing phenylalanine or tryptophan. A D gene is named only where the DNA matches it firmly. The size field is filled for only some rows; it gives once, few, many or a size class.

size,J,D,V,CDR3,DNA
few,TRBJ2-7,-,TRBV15,CATSTGGTYEQYF,TGTGCCACCAGCACTGGAGGGACCTACGAGCAGTACTTC
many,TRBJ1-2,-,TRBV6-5,CASSYSSWQRYGYTF,TGTGCCAGCAGTTACTCGAGTTGGCAGAGATATGGCTACACCTTC
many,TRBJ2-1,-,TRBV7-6,CASSLEVGRGQFF,TGTGCCAGCAGCTTAGAAGTAGGGCGGGGTCAGTTCTTC
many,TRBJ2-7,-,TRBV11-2,CASSLRGTSRTYEQYF,TGTGCCAGCAGCTTACGGGGGACCTCCCGAACCTACGAGCAGTACTTC
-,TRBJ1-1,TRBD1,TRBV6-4,CASSDSNRGWNTEAFF,TGTGCCAGCAGTGACTCGAACAGGGGGTGGAACACTGAAGCTTTCTTT
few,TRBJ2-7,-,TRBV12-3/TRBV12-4,CASTYEQYF,TGTGCCAGCACATACGAGCAGTACTTC
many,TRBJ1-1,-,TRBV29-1,CSVEEPRHTEAFF,TGCAGCGTTGAAGAACCGCGGCACACTGAAGCTTTCTTT
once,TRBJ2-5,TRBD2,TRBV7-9,CASREKGLAGEETQYF,TGTGCCAGCAGGGAAAAGGGACTAGCGGGAGAGGAGACCCAGTACTTC
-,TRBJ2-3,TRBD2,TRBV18,CASSPPTSDPSTDTQYF,TGTGCCAGCTCACCACCCACTAGCGACCCGAGCACAGATACGCAGTATTTT
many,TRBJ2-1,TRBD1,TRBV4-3,CASSQEGQGSYNEQFF,TGCGCCAGCAGCCAAGAAGGACAGGGAAGCTACAATGAGCAGTTCTTC